Listed below are T cell receptor beta chains from one sample, sequenced in a study of shared clonotypes between healthy human individuals. Assay used: immunoSEQ multiplex PCR; TCRdb lists only in-frame clones, some missing. The data contain over a million clones, under 80% of them singletons. Sequenced sample: memory CD4+ T cells sorted from blood. The receptors were sampled from a man younger than 30 in good health. Both conserved end residues are part of each CDR3. A D gene is named only where the DNA matches it firmly. Some rows mark clone size as missing; the rest say once, few, many or name a class of expanded clone.

TRBD1	14	NA	TRBV23-1	TRBJ2-7	TGCGCCAGCAGTGGAGGACAGGGCCGCTACGAGCAGTACTTC	CASSGGQGRYEQYF
NA	13	NA	TRBV5-6	TRBJ2-2	TGTGCCAGCAAGAGGCTATCCGGCGGGGAGCTGTTTTTT	CASKRLSGGELFF
NA	17	NA	TRBV10-3	TRBJ2-2	TGTGCCATCAGTGAGTCCGGACCGGCAGGGGTCACCGGGGAGCTGTTTTTT	CAISESGPAGVTGELFF
TRBD2	16	many	TRBV4-2	TRBJ2-2	TGTGCCAGCAGCCAAGGACTAGCGGTCACCACCGGGGAGCTGTTTTTT	CASSQGLAVTTGELFF
NA	16	NA	TRBV19	TRBJ1-5	TGTGCCAGTAGACTTGGTCGAGGGACCTCGGCTCAGCCCCAGCATTTT	CASRLGRGTSAQPQHF
NA	15	NA	TRBV6-1	TRBJ1-5	TGTGCCAGCAGTGACATTCAGGGTGCCAATCAGCCCCAGCATTTT	CASSDIQGANQPQHF
NA	13	NA	TRBV6-1	TRBJ1-5	TGTGCCAGCAGTGCTACAGGGAATCAGCCCCAGCATTTT	CASSATGNQPQHF
NA	14	NA	TRBV5-6	TRBJ2-4	TGTGCCAGCAGCGAAGGGGGAGCCAAAAACATTCAGTACTTC	CASSEGGAKNIQYF
TRBD2	18	once	TRBV2	TRBJ2-7	TGTGCCAGCAGTGAAGCGCTTGCGGGAGCGGGGTACTCCTACGAGCAGTACTTC	CASSEALAGAGYSYEQYF
NA	12	NA	TRBV13	TRBJ1-2	TGTGCCAGCAGCTTAGGACCTTATGGCTACACCTTC	CASSLGPYGYTF
NA	13	once	TRBV5-4	TRBJ2-7	TGTGCCAGCAGCTTTGACGGATCCTACGAGCAGTACTTC	CASSFDGSYEQYF
NA	11	NA	TRBV21-1	TRBJ2-7	TGTGCCAGCAGCAAAGCACACGAGCAGTACTTC	CASSKAHEQYF
NA	14	NA	TRBV15	TRBJ2-3	TGTGCCACCAGCACTACAGGGAGCACAGATACGCAGTATTTT	CATSTTGSTDTQYF
NA	15	many	TRBV7-2	TRBJ2-6	TGTGCCAGCAGCTCCCACTACTCTGGGGCCAACGTCCTGACTTTC	CASSSHYSGANVLTF
NA	15	NA	TRBV5-1	TRBJ2-2	TGTGCCAGCCTAGGGTTAGCGCAGAACACCGGGGAGCTGTTTTTT	CASLGLAQNTGELFF
TRBD1	13	NA	TRBV6-1	TRBJ2-1	TGTGCCAGCAGTGGGAAGACAGGGGGTGAGCAGTTCTTC	CASSGKTGGEQFF
NA	15	once	TRBV5-1	TRBJ2-7	TGCGCCAGCAGCCCTCCGAGTCGGGGCTCCTACGAGCAGTACTTC	CASSPPSRGSYEQYF
TRBD1	13	NA	TRBV6-4	TRBJ2-5	TGTGCCAGCAGTGACGGACAGGGGAAGACCCAGTACTTC	CASSDGQGKTQYF
NA	15	NA	TRBV27	TRBJ2-3	TGTGCCAGCAGTTCAAGGGGTATACAACGAGATACGCAGTATTTT	CASSSRGIQRDTQYF
NA	15	NA	TRBV29-1	TRBJ1-5	TGCAGCGTTGCCCAATCCCTTTCTAGCAATCAGCCCCAGCATTTT	CSVAQSLSSNQPQHF
TRBD1	16	NA	TRBV5-4	TRBJ1-1	TGTGCCAGCAGCTGGGAGCGACAGGGTGGGTCCACTGAAGCTTTCTTT	CASSWERQGGSTEAFF
NA	14	NA	TRBV7-2	TRBJ2-2	TGTGCCAGCAGCTTGTTAAAGGACACCGGGGAGCTGTTTTTT	CASSLLKDTGELFF
NA	15	few	TRBV15	TRBJ2-2	TGTGCCACCGCCGCGGGGCAATTTAACACCGGGGAGCTGTTTTTT	CATAAGQFNTGELFF
TRBD1	18	NA	TRBV7-9	TRBJ2-3	TGTGCCAGCATCCGGGGTCATGGGGACAGTATTTGGACAGATACGCAGTATTTT	CASIRGHGDSIWTDTQYF
NA	15	NA	TRBV28	TRBJ1-2	TGTGCCAGCAGTTCCATTTTCGGGGGGAACTATGGCTACACCTTC	CASSSIFGGNYGYTF
TRBD2	12	NA	TRBV12-5	TRBJ2-1	TGTGCTCGAAGCGGGGGGTTAAATGAGCAGTTCTTC	CARSGGLNEQFF
NA	15	NA	TRBV10-3	TRBJ2-5	TGTGCCATCAGTTCGGGACCCAAGGGACAAGAGACCCAGTACTTC	CAISSGPKGQETQYF
NA	13	few	TRBV19	TRBJ1-2	TGTGCCAGTAGTGTTACAACTAACTATGGCTACACCTTC	CASSVTTNYGYTF
NA	11	few	TRBV5-1	TRBJ2-5	TGCGCCAGCAGCCAACAAGAGACCCAGTACTTC	CASSQQETQYF
NA	14	NA	TRBV6-6	TRBJ1-4	TGTGCCAGCAGCCGGGACCTCTTCTATGAAAAACTGTTTTTT	CASSRDLFYEKLFF